These 7 T cell receptor beta chains were all obtained from the same sample, sequenced in a study of shared clonotypes between healthy human individuals. Assay used: immunoSEQ multiplex PCR; TCRdb lists only in-frame clones, some missing. The table shows more than 2 million clones, with 95% occurring only once. Sample: naive CD4+ T cells sorted from blood. Specified subset: CD45RA+ positively selected. These receptors were taken from a man aged 18 to 30 in good health.

The V gene is TRBV5-1, the J gene TRBJ2-7; D ambiguous. Per the germline V gene, CDR1 is SGHRS and CDR2 is YFSETQ. V was cut by 0 bases and J by 3 bases, with 16 bases left in between. This CDR3 has 16 amino acids. The CDR3 is CASSLDKAAKFYEQYF. The DNA for the CDR3 is TGCGCCAGCAGCTTGGATAAGGCGGCAAAATTCTACGAGCAGTACTTC.

V gene TRBV11-3 combines with J gene TRBJ2-2; weak D call: TRBD2 (6 bases). Germline CDR1 SGHNT, CDR2 YENEEA. Trimming cost V 6 bases and J 6 bases, with 8 bases left between them. There are 12 residues in the CDR3. The chain's CDR3 is CASSWGAGELFF. CDR3 DNA: TGTGCCAGCAGTTGGGGGGCCGGGGAGCTGTTTTTT. Full variable domain (outside the CDR3, taken from reference TRBV11-3 and TRBJ2-2): EAGVVQSPRYKIIEKKQPVAFWCNPISGHNTLYWYLQNLGQGPELLIRYENEEAVDDSQLPKDRFSAERLKGVDSTLKIQPAELGDSAVYLCASSWGAGELFFGEGSRLTVL.

On this clone itself: A clone one base away is much larger, so this may be a read error. Other DNA sequences in this specimen translate into the identical CDR3. The chain links TRBV20-1 to TRBJ2-3; no clear D. CDR1 is DFQATT, CDR2 SNEGSKA, per germline (reference sequence). The CDR3 is made up of 10 amino acids. The V end lost 6 bases, the J end lost 3 bases, and 4 bases lay between the germline ends. For the CDR3, the DNA is TGCAGTGCAAGGACAGATACGCAGTATTTT. Its protein product is CSARTDTQYF.

For this clone: A read error may explain this, as a much larger clone is one base away. This specimen includes other DNA sequences encoding the same CDR3. This sequence joins TRBV5-4 and TRBJ1-2; 7 positions agree with TRBD1. The CDR3 spans 13 residues. Germline assignment: CDR1 SGHNT and CDR2 YYREEE (reference sequence). Trimming removed 2 bases from V and 3 bases from J; junction bases left unmatched: 1. CDR3 DNA sequence: TGTGCCAGCAGCTTCGGACAGGACTATGGCTACACCTTC. It translates to CASSFGQDYGYTF.

The V gene is TRBV6-5, the J gene TRBJ1-2, with D maybe TRBD1 (6 bases). The CDR3 loop spans 14 amino acids. V was shortened by 5 bases and J by 3 bases, with 13 bases between the two germline ends. In germline, CDR1 is MNHEY, CDR2 SVGAGI. The CDR3 DNA reads TGTGCCAGCAGTAGTCCGGGACAAGACTATGGCTACACCTTC. Its protein is CASSSPGQDYGYTF.

This sequence joins TRBV18 and TRBJ2-6; the D gene is possibly TRBD1 (6 bases). CDR1 and CDR2 (germline): KGHSH, LQKENI. Trimming left V 2 bases short and J 0 bases short, with 11 bases between. The CDR3 contains 17 residues. The chain's CDR3 is CASSPYRTDSGANVLTF. The CDR3 DNA reads as TGTGCCAGCTCACCATATCGGACAGACTCTGGGGCCAACGTCCTGACTTTC.

The chain employs TRBV15 and TRBJ1-4; no firm D call. The germline V gene has CDR1 LNHNV and CDR2 YYDKDF (reference sequence). V lost 1 base and J 7 bases, leaving 7 bases between the germline ends. The CDR3 extends over 13 amino acids. Here the CDR3 reads CATSRVPVEKLFF. In DNA form, the CDR3 reads TGTGCCACCAGCAGAGTTCCGGTTGAAAAACTGTTTTTT.